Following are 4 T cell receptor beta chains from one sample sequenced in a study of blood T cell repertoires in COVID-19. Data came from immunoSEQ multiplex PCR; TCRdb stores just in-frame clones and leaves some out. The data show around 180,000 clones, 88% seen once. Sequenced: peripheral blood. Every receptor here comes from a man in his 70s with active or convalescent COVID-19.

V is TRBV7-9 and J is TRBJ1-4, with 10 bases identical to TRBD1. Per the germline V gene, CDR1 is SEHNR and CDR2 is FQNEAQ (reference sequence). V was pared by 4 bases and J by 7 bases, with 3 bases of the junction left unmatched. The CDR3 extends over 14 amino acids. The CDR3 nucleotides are TGTGCCAGCAGCTCAAGGACAGGGGGTGAAAAACTGTTTTTT. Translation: CASSSRTGGEKLFF.

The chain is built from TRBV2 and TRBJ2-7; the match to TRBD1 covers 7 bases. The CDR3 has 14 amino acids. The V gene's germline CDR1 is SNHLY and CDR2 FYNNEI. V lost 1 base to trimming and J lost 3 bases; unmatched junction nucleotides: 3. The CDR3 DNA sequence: TGTGCCAGCAGTGAAGTCGCAGGGGGCTACGAGCAGTACTTC. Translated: CASSEVAGGYEQYF.

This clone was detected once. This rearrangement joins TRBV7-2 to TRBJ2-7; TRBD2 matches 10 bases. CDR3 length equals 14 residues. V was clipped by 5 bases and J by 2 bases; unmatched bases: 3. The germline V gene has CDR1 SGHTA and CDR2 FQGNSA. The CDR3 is CASSRTSGTYEQYF. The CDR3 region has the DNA TGTGCCAGCAGCAGGACTAGCGGAACCTACGAGCAGTACTTC. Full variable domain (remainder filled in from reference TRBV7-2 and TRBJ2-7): GAGVSQSPSNKVTEKGKDVELRCDPISGHTALYWYRQSLGQGLEFLIYFQGNSAPDKSGLPSDRFSAERTGGSVSTLTIQRTQQEDSAVYLCASSRTSGTYEQYFGPGTRLTVT.

In nucleotides, the CDR3 is TGTGCCAGCAGCGGCGGACAGGGGGCGGGTCAGCCCCAGCATTTT. This gives the protein CASSGGQGAGQPQHF. This chain uses TRBV7-9 with TRBJ1-5; 11 nucleotides match TRBD1. The CDR3 runs 15 residues. Germline loops: CDR1 SEHNR, CDR2 FQNEAQ (reference sequence). Trimming cost V 5 bases and J 6 bases; bases outside gene matches: 6. The complete variable domain, with remaining parts taken from reference TRBV7-9 and TRBJ1-5, reads DTGVSQNPRHKITKRGQNVTFRCDPISEHNRLYWYRQTLGQGPEFLTYFQNEAQLEKSRLLSDRFSAERPKGSFSTLEIQRTEQGDSAMYLCASSGGQGAGQPQHFGDGTRLSIL.